This passage covers 14 T cell receptor beta chains from one sample sequenced in a study of blood T cell repertoires in COVID-19. The data were produced by immunoSEQ multiplex PCR, yet TCRdb's version contains in-frame clones alone and is incomplete. The sample has 430,000 or so clones, about 90% seen once; the top ten hold around 0.92%. The specimen sequenced was peripheral blood. These receptors all come from a man between 18 and 35 years old with COVID-19, enrolled during active disease.

This sequence joins TRBV6-6 and TRBJ2-1, with TRBD2 matching over 7 bases. Germline V CDR1 and CDR2: MNHNY, SVGAGI (reference sequence). The CDR3 contains 15 residues. With 11 bases clipped from V and 4 bases from J, the junction kept 14 bases outside the gene matches. CDR3 amino acids: CASKGGTSPYNEQFF. The CDR3 DNA reads as TGTGCCTCCAAGGGAGGGACTTCCCCGTACAATGAGCAGTTCTTC.

In nucleotides, the CDR3 is TGTGCCAGCAGCTTAGGGGGAGGATGGGAGACCCAGTACTTC. It codes for CASSLGGGWETQYF. The V call is TRBV11-2, the J call TRBJ2-5; possible D gene TRBD2, 6 bases. CDR1 SGHAT and CDR2 FQNNGV come from the germline V gene. The ends were cut back, 1 base at V and 5 bases at J, with 11 bases in the middle. The length of the CDR3 is 14 residues.

The CDR3, as DNA: TGTGCCAGCAGCTTGGCCGAGCGGACTGAAGCTTTCTTT. This codes for CASSLAERTEAFF. This sequence joins TRBV11-2 and TRBJ1-1; D remains unclear. Trimming shortened V by 3 bases and J by 5 bases, and 10 bases separated the two germline ends. This CDR3 comprises 13 residues. The V gene's germline CDR1 is SGHAT and CDR2 FQNNGV. The whole variable domain, filled in from reference TRBV11-2 and TRBJ1-1, reads EAGVAQSPRYKIIEKRQSVAFWCNPISGHATLYWYQQILGQGPKLLIQFQNNGVVDDSQLPKDRFSAERLKGVDSTLKIQPAKLEDSAVYLCASSLAERTEAFFGQGTRLTVV.

As to this clone: The identical CDR3 is also encoded by other nucleotide sequences in the sample. The rearrangement joins TRBV27 to TRBJ1-1, with D uncertain. Trimming stripped 0 bases from V and 0 bases from J, with 8 bases between. CDR3 length equals 15 residues. Germline CDR1 is MNHEY and CDR2 is SMNVEV (reference sequence). CDR3: CASSLSGRVNTEAFF. As DNA, the CDR3 is TGTGCCAGCAGTTTATCCGGGCGGGTGAACACTGAAGCTTTCTTT.

The J gene is TRBJ1-5, the V gene TRBV21-1. TRBV21-1 is designated a pseudogene. The CDR3 length is 12 residues. The CDR3 sequence is CASSLSNQPQHF. The CDR3 bases are TGTGCCAGCAGCCTCAGCAATCAGCCCCAGCATTTT.

The chain combines TRBV2 with TRBJ2-3; TRBD2 matches 12 bases. The J segment lost 6 bases and the V segment lost 5 bases, leaving 9 bases of the junction unmatched. CDR3 length equals 16 residues. Germline loops: CDR1 SNHLY, CDR2 FYNNEI. The CDR3: CASSFLAGGPVDTQYF. The DNA of the CDR3 is TGTGCCAGCAGTTTTCTAGCGGGAGGGCCGGTGGATACGCAGTATTTT.

V and J are TRBV11-2 and TRBJ1-4; 8 positions match TRBD1. With V trimmed by 6 bases and J by 5 bases, 5 bases remained unmatched. The CDR3 has 14 amino acids. The germline CDR1 and CDR2 sequences are SGHAT and FQNNGV. The CDR3 DNA sequence: TGTGCCAGCAGAGACGACAGGGGCAATGAAAAACTGTTTTTT. Its translation is CASRDDRGNEKLFF.

The chain joins TRBV11-3 to TRBJ2-5; 10 bases align to TRBD2. CDR3 length equals 18 residues. Germline V gene sequence: CDR1 SGHNT, CDR2 YENEEA. V lost 5 bases and J lost 1; bases outside the gene matches: 13. CDR3 coding DNA: TGTGCCAGCAGCACCGGACAATTAAGCGGGAGGGTCCAAGAGACCCAGTACTTC. Encoded protein: CASSTGQLSGRVQETQYF. Together with reference TRBV11-3 and TRBJ2-5, the CDR3 gives the full variable domain: EAGVVQSPRYKIIEKKQPVAFWCNPISGHNTLYWYLQNLGQGPELLIRYENEEAVDDSQLPKDRFSAERLKGVDSTLKIQPAELGDSAVYLCASSTGQLSGRVQETQYFGPGTRLLVL.

This clone was observed once. This sequence joins TRBV30 and TRBJ2-3, with a possible D match to TRBD2 (5 bases). Germline V CDR1 and CDR2: GTSNPN, SVGIG (reference sequence). The CDR3 length is 12 residues. The V end lost 2 bases, the J end lost 4 bases, and 7 bases lay between the germline ends. CDR3 sequence reads: CAWSPGADTQYF. CDR3 coding DNA: TGTGCCTGGAGTCCCGGGGCAGATACGCAGTATTTT.

This chain joins TRBV13 and TRBJ2-2; 7 bases align to TRBD2. The CDR3 is 16 amino acids. The ends lost 2 bases at V and 1 base at J; junction bases unmatched: 4. Germline CDR1 reads PRHDT; CDR2 reads FYEKMQ (reference sequence). CDR3 residues: CASSLSGTKNTGELFF. CDR3 sequence (DNA): TGTGCCAGCAGCTTAAGCGGGACGAAGAACACCGGGGAGCTGTTTTTT.

A single count supports this clone. The rearrangement uses TRBV29-1 and TRBJ2-7, with 10 bases lining up with TRBD2. The V gene end was trimmed by 0 bases and the J gene end by 4 bases; junction bases not matched to a gene: 12. The germline CDR1 and CDR2 sequences are SQVTM and ANQGSEA. This CDR3 is built from 17 residues. CDR3: CSVEDLVSGGAAYEQYF. CDR3 DNA: TGCAGCGTTGAAGATCTCGTAAGCGGGGGGGCGGCTTACGAGCAGTACTTC.

The chain is built from TRBV30 and TRBJ1-4; weak D call: TRBD1 (6 bases). The V and J ends lost 0 bases and 0 bases respectively, with 11 bases between them. Germline CDR1 is GTSNPN and CDR2 is SVGIG (reference sequence). This CDR3 is 16 amino acids long. The CDR3 sequence: CAWSVPDRPTNEKLFF. For the CDR3, the DNA is TGTGCCTGGAGTGTCCCCGACAGGCCAACTAATGAAAAACTGTTTTTT.

The chain is built from TRBV3-1 (or the pseudogene TRBV3-2) and TRBJ2-1; TRBD2 matches at 9 bases. The CDR3 sequence is 18 residues long. Germline assignment: CDR1 LGHDT and CDR2 YNNKEL (reference sequence). V shed 0 bases and J 0 bases; nucleotides not matched to a gene: 6. CDR3: CASSQDPLAGASYNEQFF. The CDR3 nucleotides read TGTGCCAGCAGCCAAGATCCCTTAGCGGGGGCCTCCTACAATGAGCAGTTCTTC.

This chain links TRBV5-4 with TRBJ2-7; D is uncertain. The V and J ends lost 7 bases and 2 bases respectively, with 13 bases between them. Germline assignment: CDR1 SGHNT and CDR2 YYREEE (reference sequence). This CDR3 has 13 residues. The CDR3 DNA reads TGTGCCAGCTCCGCCGAAGAGGCCTACGAGCAGTACTTC. It encodes CASSAEEAYEQYF.